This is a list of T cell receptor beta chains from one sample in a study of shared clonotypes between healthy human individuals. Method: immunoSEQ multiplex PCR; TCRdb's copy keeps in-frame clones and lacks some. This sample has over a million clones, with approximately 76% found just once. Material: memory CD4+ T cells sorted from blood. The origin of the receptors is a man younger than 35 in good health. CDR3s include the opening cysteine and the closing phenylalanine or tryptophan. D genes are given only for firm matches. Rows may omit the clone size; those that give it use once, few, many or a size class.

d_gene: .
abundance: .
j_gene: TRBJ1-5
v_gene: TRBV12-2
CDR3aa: CASRPERGHNQPQHF
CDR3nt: TGTGCAAGTCGCCCCGAGAGGGGACACAATCAGCCCCAGCATTTT

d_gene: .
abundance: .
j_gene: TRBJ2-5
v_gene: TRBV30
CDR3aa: CAWSPGETQYF
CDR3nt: TGTGCCTGGAGTCCAGGGGAGACCCAGTACTTC

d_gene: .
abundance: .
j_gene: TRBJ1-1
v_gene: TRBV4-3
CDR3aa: CASTTEHNTEAFF
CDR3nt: TGCGCCAGCACCACAGAGCACAACACTGAAGCTTTCTTT

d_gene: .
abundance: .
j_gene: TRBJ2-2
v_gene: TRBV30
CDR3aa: CAWNSGRLNSNTGELFF
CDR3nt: TGTGCCTGGAATTCTGGCAGGCTAAATTCGAACACCGGGGAGCTGTTTTTT

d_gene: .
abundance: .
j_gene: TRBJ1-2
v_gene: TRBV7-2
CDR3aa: CASSRGVFYGYTF
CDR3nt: TGTGCCAGCAGCCGAGGGGTTTTCTATGGCTACACCTTC

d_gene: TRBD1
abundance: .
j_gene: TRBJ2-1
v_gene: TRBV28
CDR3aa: CASRPPGGDGIF
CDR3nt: TGTGCCAGCAGACCACCAGGGGGAGATGGGATCTTC

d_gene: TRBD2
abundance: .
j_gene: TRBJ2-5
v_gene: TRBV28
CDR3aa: CASRGFTSGGPGLETQYF
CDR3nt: TGTGCCAGCAGGGGATTCACTAGCGGGGGGCCAGGTTTGGAGACCCAGTACTTC

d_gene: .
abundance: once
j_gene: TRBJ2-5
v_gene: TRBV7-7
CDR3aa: CASSLAGTPQETQYF
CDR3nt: TGTGCTAGCAGCTTAGCCGGGACCCCCCAAGAGACCCAGTACTTC

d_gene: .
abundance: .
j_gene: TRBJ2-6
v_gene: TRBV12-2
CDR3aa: CASRSTDGLIPGANVLTF
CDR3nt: TGTGCAAGTCGCTCTACAGATGGCCTCATTCCTGGGGCCAACGTCCTGACTTTC

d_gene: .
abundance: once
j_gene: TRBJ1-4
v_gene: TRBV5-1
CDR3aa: CASSLSLGGRANEKLFF
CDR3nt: TGCGCCAGCAGCCTGTCTCTCGGGGGTCGAGCGAATGAAAAACTGTTTTTT

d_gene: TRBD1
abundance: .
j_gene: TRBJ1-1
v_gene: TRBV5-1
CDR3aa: CASSTTTGGAGNTEAFF
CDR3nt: TGCGCCAGCAGCACAACAACAGGGGGCGCCGGGAACACTGAAGCTTTCTTT

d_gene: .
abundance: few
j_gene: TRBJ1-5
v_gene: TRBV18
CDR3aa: CASSQGRNQPQHF
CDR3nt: TGTGCCAGCTCACAGGGACGCAATCAGCCCCAGCATTTT

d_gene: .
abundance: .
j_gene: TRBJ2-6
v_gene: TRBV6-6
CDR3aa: CASSTKALSGANVLTF
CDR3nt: TGTGCCAGCAGTACTAAGGCCCTCTCTGGGGCCAACGTCCTGACTTTC

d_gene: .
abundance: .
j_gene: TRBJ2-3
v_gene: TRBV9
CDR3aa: CASSGLGDTQYF
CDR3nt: TGTGCCAGCAGCGGCCTCGGAGATACGCAGTATTTT

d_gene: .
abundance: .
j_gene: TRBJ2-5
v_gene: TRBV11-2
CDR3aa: CASSLDTGQTQYF
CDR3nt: TGTGCCAGCAGCTTAGACACCGGGCAGACCCAGTACTTC

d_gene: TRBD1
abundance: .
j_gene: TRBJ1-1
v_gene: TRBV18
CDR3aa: CASSGGTGVTEAFF
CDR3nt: TGTGCCAGCTCGGGCGGGACAGGGGTAACTGAAGCTTTCTTT

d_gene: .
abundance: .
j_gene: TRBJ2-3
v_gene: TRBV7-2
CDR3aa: CASSQGGAMRDTQYF
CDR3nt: TGTGCCAGCAGCCAAGGGGGGGCCATGAGAGATACGCAGTATTTT

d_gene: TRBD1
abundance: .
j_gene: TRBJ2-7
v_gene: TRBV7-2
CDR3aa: CASSFDRGRDEQYF
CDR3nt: TGTGCCAGCAGCTTCGACAGGGGGCGAGACGAGCAGTACTTC

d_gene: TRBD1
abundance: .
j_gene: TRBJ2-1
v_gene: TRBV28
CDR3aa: CASTPDRGGNEQFF
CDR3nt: TGTGCCAGCACTCCGGACAGGGGAGGCAATGAGCAGTTCTTC

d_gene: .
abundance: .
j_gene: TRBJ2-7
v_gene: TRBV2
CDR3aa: CASSASSYEQYF
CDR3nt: TGTGCCAGCAGTGCCAGCTCCTACGAGCAGTACTTC

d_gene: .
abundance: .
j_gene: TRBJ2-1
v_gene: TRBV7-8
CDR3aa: CASSLAPVVAFNEQFF
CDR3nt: TGTGCCAGCAGCTTAGCGCCAGTAGTGGCTTTCAATGAGCAGTTCTTC

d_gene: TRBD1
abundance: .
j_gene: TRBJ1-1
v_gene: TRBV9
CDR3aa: CASSDDRASEAFF
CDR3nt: TGTGCCAGCAGCGATGACAGGGCATCTGAAGCTTTCTTT

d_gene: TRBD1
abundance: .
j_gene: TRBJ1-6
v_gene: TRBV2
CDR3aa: CASRGQVYNSPLHF
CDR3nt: TGTGCCAGCAGAGGACAGGTCTATAATTCACCCCTCCACTTT

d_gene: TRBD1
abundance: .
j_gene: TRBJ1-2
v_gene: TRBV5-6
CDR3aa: CASSQPRGRNGYTF
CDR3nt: TGTGCCAGCAGCCAACCTAGGGGGCGCAATGGCTACACCTTC

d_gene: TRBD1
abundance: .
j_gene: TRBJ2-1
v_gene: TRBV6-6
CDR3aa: CASSRDRGVGEQFF
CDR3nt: TGTGCCAGCAGTCGGGACAGGGGGGTCGGCGAGCAGTTCTTC

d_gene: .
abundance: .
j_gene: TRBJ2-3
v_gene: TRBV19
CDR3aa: CATRGGSSQLTDTQYF
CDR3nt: TGTGCCACTCGAGGGGGGTCTAGCCAACTCACAGATACGCAGTATTTT

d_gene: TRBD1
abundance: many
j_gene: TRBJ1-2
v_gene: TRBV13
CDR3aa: CASSLPDERTGAPGYTF
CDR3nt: TGTGCCAGCAGCTTACCCGACGAACGGACAGGGGCTCCTGGCTACACCTTC

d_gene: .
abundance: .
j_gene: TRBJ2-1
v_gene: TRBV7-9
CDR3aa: CASSLLLDPTYNEQFF
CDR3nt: TGTGCCAGCAGCTTATTGCTAGATCCAACCTACAATGAGCAGTTCTTC

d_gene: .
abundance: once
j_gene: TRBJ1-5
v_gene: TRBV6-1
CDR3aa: CASRPGHSNQPQHF
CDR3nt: TGTGCCAGCCGTCCGGGACACAGCAATCAGCCCCAGCATTTT

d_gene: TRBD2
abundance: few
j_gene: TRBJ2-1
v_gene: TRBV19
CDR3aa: CASSIMTSGSYNEQFF
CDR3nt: TGTGCCAGTAGTATTATGACTAGCGGGAGCTACAATGAGCAGTTCTTC

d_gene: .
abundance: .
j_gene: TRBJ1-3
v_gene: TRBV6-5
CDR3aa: CASRNRETNTIYF
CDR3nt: TGTGCCAGCAGGAACAGGGAGACGAACACCATATATTTT

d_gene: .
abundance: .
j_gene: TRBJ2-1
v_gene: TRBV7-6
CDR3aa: CASSPGAGNYNEQFF
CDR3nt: TGTGCCAGCAGCCCAGGGGCTGGTAATTACAATGAGCAGTTCTTC

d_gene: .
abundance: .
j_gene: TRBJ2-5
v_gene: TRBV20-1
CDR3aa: CSAPLSTNF
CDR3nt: TGCAGTGCCCCACTTAGCACAAACTTC

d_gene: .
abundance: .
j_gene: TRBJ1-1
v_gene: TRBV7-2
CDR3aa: CASSLAPPQNTEAFF
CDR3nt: TGTGCCAGCAGCTTAGCTCCCCCCCAGAACACTGAAGCTTTCTTT

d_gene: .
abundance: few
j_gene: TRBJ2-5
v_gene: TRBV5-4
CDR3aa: CASSLRGPSGQETQYF
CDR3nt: TGTGCCAGCAGCTTGAGGGGGCCTAGCGGCCAAGAGACCCAGTACTTC

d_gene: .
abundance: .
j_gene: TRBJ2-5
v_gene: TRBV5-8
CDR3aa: CASSLGQGKETQYF
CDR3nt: TGTGCCAGCAGCTTGGGGCAGGGAAAAGAGACCCAGTACTTC

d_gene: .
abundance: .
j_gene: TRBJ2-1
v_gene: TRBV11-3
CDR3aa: CASSPGWGDSYNEQFF
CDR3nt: TGTGCCAGCAGCCCCGGGTGGGGTGACTCCTACAATGAGCAGTTCTTC

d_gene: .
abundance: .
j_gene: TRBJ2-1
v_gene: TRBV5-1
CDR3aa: CASTGSLAGDEQFF
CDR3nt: TGCGCCAGCACAGGTTCCCTAGCAGGTGATGAGCAGTTCTTC

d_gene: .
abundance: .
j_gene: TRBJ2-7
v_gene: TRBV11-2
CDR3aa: CASSLGRSSPYEQYF
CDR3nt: TGTGCCAGCAGCTTAGGACGGAGTAGCCCCTACGAGCAGTACTTC

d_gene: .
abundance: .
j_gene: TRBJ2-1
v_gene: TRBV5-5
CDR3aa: CASSPQAAASSYNEQFF
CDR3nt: TGTGCCAGCAGCCCCCAGGCTGCAGCGAGCTCCTACAATGAGCAGTTCTTC

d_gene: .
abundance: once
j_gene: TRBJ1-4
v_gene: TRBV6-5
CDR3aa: CASSSRTAKLFF
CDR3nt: TGTGCCAGCAGTTCCAGGACTGCAAAACTGTTTTTT

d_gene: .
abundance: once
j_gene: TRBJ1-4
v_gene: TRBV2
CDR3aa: CASTVQGSNEKLFF
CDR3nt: TGTGCCAGCACTGTGCAGGGGTCTAATGAAAAACTGTTTTTT

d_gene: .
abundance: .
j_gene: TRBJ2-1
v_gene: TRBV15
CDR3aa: CATSPTLKEVNEQFF
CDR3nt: TGTGCCACCAGCCCCACCCTAAAAGAAGTCAATGAGCAGTTCTTC

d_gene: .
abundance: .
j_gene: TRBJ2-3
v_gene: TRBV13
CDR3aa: CASSLAGGTDTQYF
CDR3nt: TGTGCCAGCAGCTTAGCTGGGGGCACAGATACGCAGTATTTT

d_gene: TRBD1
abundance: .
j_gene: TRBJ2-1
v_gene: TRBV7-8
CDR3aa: CASSPPGQAHREQFF
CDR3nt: TGTGCCAGCAGCCCTCCGGGACAGGCCCACCGAGAGCAGTTCTTC

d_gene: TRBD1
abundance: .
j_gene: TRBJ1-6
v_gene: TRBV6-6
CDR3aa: CASRPSGTGGNSPLHF
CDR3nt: TGTGCCAGCAGACCGTCAGGGACAGGGGGAAATTCACCCCTCCACTTT

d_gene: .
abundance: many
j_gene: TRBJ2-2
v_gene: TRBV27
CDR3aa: CASTFPKVSDVRTGELFF
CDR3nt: TGTGCCAGCACCTTTCCTAAGGTCTCGGACGTACGGACCGGGGAGCTGTTTTTT

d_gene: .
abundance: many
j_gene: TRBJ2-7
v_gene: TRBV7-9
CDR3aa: CASSLGAYEQYF
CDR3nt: TGTGCCAGCAGCTTAGGGGCCTACGAGCAGTACTTC

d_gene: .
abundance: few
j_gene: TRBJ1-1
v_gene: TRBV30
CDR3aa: CAWKGHTEAFF
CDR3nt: TGTGCCTGGAAGGGGCACACTGAAGCTTTCTTT

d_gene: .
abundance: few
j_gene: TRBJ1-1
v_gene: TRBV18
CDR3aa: CASSPGDTEAFF
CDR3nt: TGTGCCAGCTCACCAGGGGACACTGAAGCTTTCTTT